This T cell receptor (beta chain) originates from a study of blood T cell repertoires in COVID-19. About the study: Spain, Italy and the United States supplied samples that represented acute and convalescent COVID-19. In each case, the material was cDNA or gDNA derived from T cells, B-cell-depleted T cells, or PBMCs.

Germline CDR1 is MNHEY and CDR2 is SMNVEV (reference sequence). CDR3 size: 13 residues. V was pared by 2 bases and J by 6 bases, with 3 bases of the junction left unmatched. Per the original data handling: Researchers report that nucleated cell counts were estimated from reference gene primer amplification. Clones were sequenced by immunoSEQ multiplex PCR, and TCRdb holds only the in-frame ones, with some missing. V, J and clone size reflect that table, while D and trimming were determined from the DNA. The sample contains a few hundred thousand clones, 70% to 90% of which appear only once. The receptor was isolated from a man aged 18 to 29 with active or convalescent COVID-19. The chain has TRBV27 and TRBJ1-2; 7 bases align to TRBD1. The sample consisted of peripheral blood. The CDR3 sequence: CASSLNRGNGYTF. CDR3 nucleotide sequence: TGTGCCAGCAGTTTAAACAGGGGCAATGGCTACACCTTC.